This entry features one T cell receptor beta chain sequence. The data are from a study of T cell responses to AZD1222 COVID-19 vaccine. TCRdb's table, derived via immunoSEQ multiplex PCR, lists solely in-frame clones and lacks some. The table has some 140,000 clones, 89% seen once. Looked up from germline, CDR1 is SQVTM and CDR2 is ANQGSEA. Losses at the gene ends were 6 bases for V and 8 bases for J; bases not matched to a gene: 12. CDR3 length equals 14 residues. The genes are TRBV29-1 and TRBJ1-2; 10 nucleotides match TRBD1. The sample was peripheral blood, taken 28 days after the second AZD1222 dose. This receptor was taken from an adult who received the AZD1222 COVID-19 vaccine. The CDR3: CSVLRGDRGRGYTF. The DNA for the CDR3 is TGCAGCGTCCTGAGGGGTGACAGGGGGCGAGGCTACACCTTC.